Listed below are T cell receptor beta chains from one sample, sequenced in a study of blood T cell repertoires in COVID-19. Sequenced by immunoSEQ multiplex PCR; TCRdb stores in-frame clones only, minus some. The profile shows over 150,000 clones, over 70% of them singletons. The material sequenced was peripheral blood. The receptors originated from a man in his 70s with acute or convalescent COVID-19. The CDR3 runs from the conserved cysteine through the conserved F or W.

J,V,CDR3
TRBJ2-1,TRBV5-8,CASSRREESGRNEQFF
TRBJ1-1,TRBV6-6,CASSWGQGDTEAFF
TRBJ1-2,TRBV30,CAWSVWERGYTF
TRBJ2-7,TRBV11-2,CASSLYGQGEQYF
TRBJ2-7,TRBV2,CASSKSAVYEQYF
TRBJ1-1,TRBV10-2,CASNSGVSTEAFF
TRBJ1-6,TRBV30,CAWRDRANNSPLHF
TRBJ1-2,TRBV25-1,CASSDRGDGYTF
TRBJ2-5,TRBV19,CASSISGGTGPQETQYF
TRBJ1-6,TRBV2,CASSEAPGSPLHF
TRBJ2-6,TRBV28,CASRPFREGAGANVLTF
TRBJ1-2,TRBV6-5,CASSFRFSTSYGYTF
TRBJ1-5,TRBV2,CASRTENNQPQHF
TRBJ1-2,TRBV7-8,CASSLMTGASYGYTF
TRBJ1-2,TRBV5-1,CASSQGGRGDGYTF
TRBJ2-1,TRBV11-1,CASSYGTGDSNEQFF
TRBJ1-1,TRBV12-5,CASGEQANTEAFF
TRBJ2-1,TRBV11-1,CASSFTSGGGNEQFF
TRBJ2-1,TRBV6-5,CASRRGTGGYEQFF
TRBJ2-1,TRBV5-1,CASSSALGLAAYNEQFF
TRBJ2-1,TRBV6-5,CASSSYGSGGNSVF
TRBJ2-1,TRBV24-1,CATSEPRRYNEQFF
TRBJ2-5,TRBV3-1/TRBV3-2,CASSQDGVAGGQETQYF
TRBJ1-2,TRBV29-1,CSVEDEGVNGYTF